These T cell receptor beta chains were read from a single sample in a study of technical replicates of blood from a handful of donors. Generated by immunoSEQ multiplex PCR, the TCRdb table keeps only in-frame clones and is missing some. This table has more than 90,000 clones, approximately 95% appearing once. The specimen was T cells isolated from PBMCs. These receptors were obtained from a human donor in good health. Each CDR3 is given with its conserved first and last residue. The order of the fields is D gene, clone size, V gene, J gene, CDR3 DNA, CDR3 protein. A D gene is named only where the DNA matches it firmly. Expanded clones are given a class, and other clones once, few, many or no size at all.

d_call: TRBD1; clone_size: -; v_call: TRBV19; j_call: TRBJ1-4; cdr3_nt: TGTGCCAGTAGTATCCCCCGGGGACAGACTAATGAAAAACTGTTTTTT; cdr3_aa: CASSIPRGQTNEKLFF
d_call: -; clone_size: -; v_call: TRBV7-2; j_call: TRBJ1-5; cdr3_nt: TGTGCCAGCAGCTTAGGGCGACCAAAATACAGGGTCGATCAGCCCCAGCATTTT; cdr3_aa: CASSLGRPKYRVDQPQHF
d_call: -; clone_size: -; v_call: TRBV15; j_call: TRBJ2-7; cdr3_nt: TGTGCCACCAGCAGAGTTTCCCGGCTCGCGGGGCAACTACGCGAGCAGTACTTC; cdr3_aa: CATSRVSRLAGQLREQYF
d_call: -; clone_size: -; v_call: TRBV10-2; j_call: TRBJ2-7; cdr3_nt: TGCGCCAGCAGTGAAGAGGGAGCCTTAAACTACGAGCAGTACTTC; cdr3_aa: CASSEEGALNYEQYF
d_call: -; clone_size: -; v_call: TRBV18; j_call: TRBJ2-1; cdr3_nt: TGTGCCAGCTCACCAAAGGCGGGACCTCCTCCCTACAATGAGCAGTTCTTC; cdr3_aa: CASSPKAGPPPYNEQFF
d_call: -; clone_size: -; v_call: TRBV10-2; j_call: TRBJ2-7; cdr3_nt: TGCGCCAGCCGCCGTTCGGGACTGAACTCCTACGAGCAGTACTTC; cdr3_aa: CASRRSGLNSYEQYF
d_call: TRBD1; clone_size: -; v_call: TRBV7-9; j_call: TRBJ1-1; cdr3_nt: TGTGCCAGCAGCCCGGGACAGGGGGGCACTGAAGCTTTCTTT; cdr3_aa: CASSPGQGGTEAFF
d_call: -; clone_size: -; v_call: TRBV27; j_call: TRBJ2-1; cdr3_nt: TGTGCCAGCAGTTACGACAGGGGCGCACCTAGCGGGAACAATGAGCAGTTCTTC; cdr3_aa: CASSYDRGAPSGNNEQFF
d_call: -; clone_size: -; v_call: TRBV6-5; j_call: TRBJ1-2; cdr3_nt: TGTGCCAGCAGTCGTGCTAACTATGGCTACACCTTC; cdr3_aa: CASSRANYGYTF
d_call: -; clone_size: -; v_call: TRBV18; j_call: TRBJ1-1; cdr3_nt: TGTGCCAGCTCACCATCAGGAAACACTGAAGCTTTCTTT; cdr3_aa: CASSPSGNTEAFF
d_call: -; clone_size: -; v_call: TRBV30; j_call: TRBJ2-2; cdr3_nt: TGTGCCTGGAGTAGGCAGGGGGGAAACACCGGGGAGCTGTTTTTT; cdr3_aa: CAWSRQGGNTGELFF
d_call: -; clone_size: -; v_call: TRBV7-6; j_call: TRBJ2-1; cdr3_nt: TGTGCCAGCAGCTTGGCCCCAGAATACAATGAGCAGTTCTTC; cdr3_aa: CASSLAPEYNEQFF
d_call: -; clone_size: -; v_call: TRBV15; j_call: TRBJ2-5; cdr3_nt: TGTGCCACCAGCAGATTACCTGCGGACAGTCAAGAGACCCAGTACTTC; cdr3_aa: CATSRLPADSQETQYF
d_call: -; clone_size: -; v_call: TRBV7-2; j_call: TRBJ1-5; cdr3_nt: TGTGCCAGCAGCCAGCAGGGTCGGGGGCAGCCCCAGCATTTT; cdr3_aa: CASSQQGRGQPQHF
d_call: TRBD2; clone_size: -; v_call: TRBV4-1; j_call: TRBJ2-7; cdr3_nt: TGCGCCAGCAGCCAAGGACTAGCGGGAGGGCCCATAGGCTACGAGCAGTACTTC; cdr3_aa: CASSQGLAGGPIGYEQYF
d_call: -; clone_size: -; v_call: TRBV5-4; j_call: TRBJ1-2; cdr3_nt: TGTGCCAGCAGCTTGCGAGAGGCTAACTATGGCTACACCTTC; cdr3_aa: CASSLREANYGYTF
d_call: TRBD1; clone_size: -; v_call: TRBV5-6; j_call: TRBJ1-4; cdr3_nt: TGTGCCAGCAGCCGGACAGGAGGATGGAATGAAAAACTGTTTTTT; cdr3_aa: CASSRTGGWNEKLFF
d_call: TRBD1; clone_size: -; v_call: TRBV29-1; j_call: TRBJ1-2; cdr3_nt: TGCAGCGTTGAGAAGACAGGGCTTTATAACTATGGCTACACCTTC; cdr3_aa: CSVEKTGLYNYGYTF
d_call: -; clone_size: -; v_call: TRBV18; j_call: TRBJ1-2; cdr3_nt: TGTGCCAGCTCACCACCTACAGTCGGTGGCTACACCTTC; cdr3_aa: CASSPPTVGGYTF
d_call: TRBD2; clone_size: -; v_call: TRBV4-1; j_call: TRBJ2-3; cdr3_nt: TGCGCCAGCAGCCAGGTCCAGCGGGAGATAGATACGCAGTATTTT; cdr3_aa: CASSQVQREIDTQYF
d_call: TRBD1; clone_size: once; v_call: TRBV9; j_call: TRBJ1-2; cdr3_nt: TGTGCCAGCAGCGCCCCACGGACAGGAAACTATGGCTACACCTTC; cdr3_aa: CASSAPRTGNYGYTF
d_call: -; clone_size: -; v_call: TRBV27; j_call: TRBJ2-4; cdr3_nt: TGTGCCAGCAGTCCCGTTCGGGGACTCAAAAACATTCAGTACTTC; cdr3_aa: CASSPVRGLKNIQYF
d_call: TRBD1; clone_size: -; v_call: TRBV29-1; j_call: TRBJ1-1; cdr3_nt: TGCAGCGTTGAAGAGGGCAGGGGGATAACTGAAGCTTTCTTT; cdr3_aa: CSVEEGRGITEAFF
d_call: TRBD1; clone_size: -; v_call: TRBV5-1; j_call: TRBJ2-7; cdr3_nt: TGCGCCAGCAGCTTGACAGGGGATCTCGAGCAGTACTTC; cdr3_aa: CASSLTGDLEQYF
d_call: TRBD1; clone_size: -; v_call: TRBV29-1; j_call: TRBJ2-7; cdr3_nt: TGCAGCGTTAGAGACAGGGCCTACGAGCAGTACTTC; cdr3_aa: CSVRDRAYEQYF
d_call: -; clone_size: -; v_call: TRBV29-1; j_call: TRBJ2-3; cdr3_nt: TGCAGCGCCGCGAGGGAAAGGGGCACAGATACGCAGTATTTT; cdr3_aa: CSAARERGTDTQYF
d_call: TRBD2; clone_size: -; v_call: TRBV6-6; j_call: TRBJ2-7; cdr3_nt: TGTGCCAGCACCTGGACTAGCGGGATCTACGAGCAGTACTTC; cdr3_aa: CASTWTSGIYEQYF
d_call: -; clone_size: -; v_call: TRBV9; j_call: TRBJ1-1; cdr3_nt: TGTGCCAGCAGCGCTTCATACTGGAACACTGAAGCTTTCTTT; cdr3_aa: CASSASYWNTEAFF
d_call: -; clone_size: -; v_call: TRBV11-3; j_call: TRBJ2-7; cdr3_nt: TGTGCCAGCAGCCCCCGGGAATCCGAGCAGTACTTC; cdr3_aa: CASSPRESEQYF
d_call: -; clone_size: -; v_call: TRBV11-2; j_call: TRBJ1-1; cdr3_nt: TGTGCCAGCAGCTCCGACGTTAGGGGTATTCTGGCTGAAGCTTTCTTT; cdr3_aa: CASSSDVRGILAEAFF
d_call: TRBD1; clone_size: -; v_call: TRBV11-2; j_call: TRBJ2-1; cdr3_nt: TGTGCCAGCAGCCCGAGGGGGGGACAGGGTACGAATGAGCAGTTCTTC; cdr3_aa: CASSPRGGQGTNEQFF
d_call: TRBD1; clone_size: -; v_call: TRBV30; j_call: TRBJ1-2; cdr3_nt: TGTGCCTGGAGTGTCCAGGGACAGAGGATACCGACGAACTATGGCTACACCTTC; cdr3_aa: CAWSVQGQRIPTNYGYTF
d_call: TRBD2; clone_size: -; v_call: TRBV4-1; j_call: TRBJ2-1; cdr3_nt: TGCGCCAGCAGCCAAGGGATAGCGGGAGTCCTTAACAATGAGCAGTTCTTC; cdr3_aa: CASSQGIAGVLNNEQFF
d_call: -; clone_size: -; v_call: TRBV30; j_call: TRBJ2-7; cdr3_nt: TGTGCCTGGAGCCTAGTCCCCCCCGAGCAGTACTTC; cdr3_aa: CAWSLVPPEQYF
d_call: -; clone_size: medium-sized; v_call: TRBV19; j_call: TRBJ1-5; cdr3_nt: TGTGCCAGTAGTCGAGGTCCCAATCAGCCCCAGCATTTT; cdr3_aa: CASSRGPNQPQHF
d_call: -; clone_size: -; v_call: TRBV19; j_call: TRBJ2-7; cdr3_nt: TGTGCCAGTGGGCCAGGGGCTTGGGAGCAGTACTTC; cdr3_aa: CASGPGAWEQYF